This T cell receptor (beta chain) comes out of a study of blood T cell repertoires in COVID-19 (TCRdb year 2020). With respect to the entire study: Samples from collaborators originated in the United States, Italy and Spain and spanned both the acute and convalescent phases of COVID-19. The prospective study material was composed of cDNA or gDNA derived from T cells, B-cell-depleted T cells, or PBMCs. Subjects who had been exposed to COVID-19, were actively infected with it, or had recovered from it provided the deeply sampled blood TCRbeta repertoires that made up the dataset. The repertoires were made available in a free public database intended to serve as a resource for research on the immune response to SARS-CoV-2. The samples were drawn from the first 160 participants of the ongoing ImmuneRACE study and from 950 to 1,500 subjects provided by 6 global collaborators. Nearly every sample came with metadata listing a de-identified subject ID, COVID-19 status, age in years and sex. Where available, HLA class I and class II types were taken from metadata supplied by the sample provider and were not determined by assay-based typing. Broad study findings and their caveats: How much clinical and demographic metadata was included differed by source and by participant, and the metadata was provided uncurated.

Collaborating institutions collected whole blood in K2EDTA tubes following their own protocols. For TCRbeta analysis, collaborator samples were shipped as frozen whole blood, as isolated PBMCs, or as DNA extracted from either sample type. The CDR3 runs 15 residues from the cysteine to the phenylalanine. Only CDR3 DNA remains: 45 bases, in frame from the first base. Based on the germline V gene, the CDR1 and CDR2 sequences are MGHRA and YSYEKL. Cut back by 2 bases and 1 base, the V and J ends lie 11 bases apart. TCRbeta CDR3 regions were amplified from genomic DNA using the immunoSEQ Assay, a bias-controlled multiplex PCR. Under the source paper's analysis protocol: Within the assay, amplification of reference gene primers was used to estimate how many nucleated cells each sample contained. To quantify the absolute abundance of each unique TCRbeta CDR3 rearrangement, sequence reads were collapsed and filtered. For each sample, productive Simpson clonality was calculated by taking the square root of Simpson's diversity index across productive rearrangements. Sourced from immuneACCESS, this table was stored by TCRdb with only in-frame sequences that have V and J called. A share of the clones is absent; for the studies checked, an unresolved V gene accounts for under half, and the remainder has no known explanation. For V, J and clone size, that table is used; D and trimming come from the DNA. The table for this sample lists 150,000 or so clones; around 72% of them were counted only once. The top ten clones comprise about 3% of the sample.

In its sample, this clone was seen once. This clone's antigen is unknown. No much larger clonotype is one base removed from it; base qualities were not supplied. The clonotype comes from a woman older than 75 with acute or convalescent COVID-19. The sample comprised peripheral blood. The chain links TRBV4-1 with TRBJ2-5; too little of a D gene remains to name it. The sequence in DNA is TGCGCCAGCAGCCAACGAGCTAGACCCCAAGAGACCCAGTACTTC. This translates into CASSQRARPQETQYF.